The TCR beta chain under discussion was sequenced for a study of T cells after yellow fever vaccination. In TCRdb, the 5' RACE reads were re-called with MiXCR into one record per CDR3 protein. The sample has 250,000 to 400,000 distinct CDR3 sequences, about 4% seen once; the top ten hold roughly 25%. This clonotype has more than one count but fewer than ten. One junction end disagrees with the germline gene, perhaps due to a read error. The sample was PBMCs, taken 5 days after the yellow fever booster vaccination. The origin of this receptor is a young man who received the YFV17D yellow fever vaccine.

The CDR3 loop reads CASGEGTGGGTEAFF. The CDR3 bases are TGTGCCAGCGGTGAGGGCACAGGGGGCGGCACTGAAGCTTTCTTT. This chain joins TRBV2 and TRBJ1-1; 9 nucleotides match TRBD1. The CDR3 is 15 amino acids. Germline CDR1 reads SNHLY; CDR2 reads FYNNEI.